The TCR beta chain described here comes from a study of T cells in Graves' hyperthyroidism and ophthalmopathy. The CDR3 length is 16 residues. Per germline, CDR1 MNHNS and CDR2 SASEGT. Trimming cost V 6 bases and J 2 bases, with 17 bases left between them. Active moderate-to-severe ophthalmopathy, Clinical Activity Score at least 3, NOSPECS at least 4, under 3 months' duration. Diagnoses used clinical symptoms, serum thyroxine and TRAb, thyroid ultrasound and orbital computed tomography. It was 10 ml of fresh peripheral blood that supplied the PBMCs. TCR beta CDR3 regions were amplified from RNA transcripts. When the TCR CDR3 underwent first-round RT-PCR, the HTBI primer set was used. TCRdb itself ran the multiplex PCR reads through MiXCR, one entry per CDR3 protein. The sample carries about 530,000 distinct CDR3 sequences, about 15% recorded once. This clonotype was seen ten or more times. Its antigen is undetermined.

Study-wide results and caveats: The majority of expanded thyroid clonotypes above 0.001 also appeared in blood.

This chain connects TRBV6-1 to TRBJ1-5, with D unresolved. The sample comprised blood. This sequence was found in a young woman with Graves' ophthalmopathy. In nucleotides, the CDR3 is TGTGCCAGCAGCTGGGGAGAGGGAAAGGGCAATCAGCCCCAGCATTTT. Protein product: CASSWGEGKGNQPQHF.